This TCR beta chain was profiled in a study of response to subunit inactivated influenza vaccine. TCRdb passed the RT-PCR reads through MiXCR, listing each CDR3 protein once. The sample has under 200,000 distinct CDR3 sequences, approximately 12% seen once; the top ten hold approximately 32%. Only a few counts were recorded for this clonotype. The germline V and J ends were trimmed by 3 bases and 10 bases, with 12 bases remaining between them. CDR3 size: 13 residues. Germline CDR1 reads KGHDR; CDR2 reads SFDVKD. A further study also used this sample, focusing on T cells expressing NK-cell markers. Per that paper: 5'RACE template switching with UMIs generated TCR beta cDNA.

The chain links TRBV24-1 to TRBJ2-1; D gene unclear. Sequenced material: CD8+ T cells sorted from PBMCs, taken less than 13 days after vaccination. This receptor was obtained from a man aged 45-65 years who received an inactivated influenza vaccine. CDR3 coding DNA: TGTGCCACCAGTGATCCTTTTGACCCGGAGCAGTTCTTC. This sequence encodes CATSDPFDPEQFF.